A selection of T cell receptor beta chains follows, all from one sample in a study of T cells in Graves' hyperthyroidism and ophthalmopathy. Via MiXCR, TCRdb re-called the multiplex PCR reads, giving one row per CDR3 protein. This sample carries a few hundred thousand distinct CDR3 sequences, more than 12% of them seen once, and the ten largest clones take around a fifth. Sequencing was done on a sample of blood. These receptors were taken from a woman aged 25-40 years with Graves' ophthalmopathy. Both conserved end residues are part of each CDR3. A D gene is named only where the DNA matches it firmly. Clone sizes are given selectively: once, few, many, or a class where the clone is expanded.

CDR3 protein: CASSSSFTSNEKLFF
CDR3 DNA: TGTGCCAGCAGTTCATCGTTCACTTCTAATGAAAAACTGTTTTTT
D gene: .
V gene: TRBV27
J gene: TRBJ1-4
clone size: many

CDR3 protein: CASMRSLYEQYF
CDR3 DNA: TGCGCCAGCATGAGAAGCCTCTACGAGCAGTACTTC
D gene: .
V gene: TRBV4-1
J gene: TRBJ2-7
clone size: few

CDR3 protein: CASSERTGHNYGYTF
CDR3 DNA: TGTGCCAGCAGCGAACGGACAGGGCATAACTATGGCTACACCTTC
D gene: TRBD1
V gene: TRBV7-9
J gene: TRBJ1-2
clone size: many

CDR3 protein: CASNRGQGENEQYF
CDR3 DNA: TGTGCCAGCAACAGGGGACAGGGAGAAAACGAGCAGTACTTC
D gene: TRBD1
V gene: TRBV28
J gene: TRBJ2-7
clone size: many

CDR3 protein: CSARDDYQETQYF
CDR3 DNA: TGCAGTGCTAGAGACGACTACCAAGAGACCCAGTACTTC
D gene: .
V gene: TRBV20-1
J gene: TRBJ2-5
clone size: many

CDR3 protein: CASTSLYSFHEQYF
CDR3 DNA: TGTGCCAGCACCTCCCTCTATTCCTTCCACGAGCAGTACTTC
D gene: .
V gene: TRBV28
J gene: TRBJ2-7
clone size: many

CDR3 protein: CASSPQTGSGPQETQYF
CDR3 DNA: TGTGCCAGCAGCCCCCAGACCGGGAGCGGGCCCCAAGAGACCCAGTACTTC
D gene: .
V gene: TRBV11-2
J gene: TRBJ2-5
clone size: .

CDR3 protein: CASSGDSEAFF
CDR3 DNA: TGTGCCAGCAGCGGTGATAGTGAAGCTTTCTTT
D gene: .
V gene: TRBV3-1
J gene: TRBJ1-1
clone size: many

CDR3 protein: CASSIRGAGDGYTF
CDR3 DNA: TGTGCCAGTAGTATACGGGGGGCAGGGGATGGCTACACCTTC
D gene: .
V gene: TRBV19
J gene: TRBJ1-2
clone size: .

CDR3 protein: CASSRSGTGSLTPQHF
CDR3 DNA: TGTGCCAGCAGCCGTAGCGGGACAGGGTCCTTAACGCCCCAGCATTTT
D gene: TRBD1
V gene: TRBV7-2
J gene: TRBJ1-5
clone size: .

CDR3 protein: CAWSGGPNGELFF
CDR3 DNA: TGTGCCTGGAGTGGGGGACCAAACGGGGAGCTGTTTTTT
D gene: .
V gene: TRBV30
J gene: TRBJ2-2
clone size: .

CDR3 protein: CASRQGGTNEKLFF
CDR3 DNA: TGTGCCAGCAGGCAGGGGGGAACTAATGAAAAACTGTTTTTT
D gene: TRBD1
V gene: TRBV6-1
J gene: TRBJ1-4
clone size: few

CDR3 protein: CASSVDQGPPYEKLFF
CDR3 DNA: TGTGCCAGCAGCGTAGACCAGGGGCCACCTTATGAAAAACTGTTTTTT
D gene: .
V gene: TRBV9
J gene: TRBJ1-4
clone size: .

CDR3 protein: CASKYRDGETQYF
CDR3 DNA: TGTGCCAGCAAGTACAGAGACGGAGAGACCCAGTACTTC
D gene: .
V gene: TRBV14
J gene: TRBJ2-5
clone size: .

CDR3 protein: CASSLGLGTENYEQYF
CDR3 DNA: TGTGCCAGCAGCTTAGGACTGGGGACAGAAAACTACGAGCAGTACTTC
D gene: TRBD1
V gene: TRBV13
J gene: TRBJ2-7
clone size: many

CDR3 protein: CASSLATNHGSQQFF
CDR3 DNA: TGTGCCAGCAGCTTAGCTACCAACCACGGGTCACAGCAGTTCTTC
D gene: .
V gene: TRBV7-2
J gene: TRBJ2-1
clone size: many

CDR3 protein: CASIRQGGGHEQFF
CDR3 DNA: TGTGCCAGCATTAGACAGGGGGGGGGCCATGAGCAGTTCTTC
D gene: TRBD1
V gene: TRBV28
J gene: TRBJ2-1
clone size: .

CDR3 protein: CASSGRRQGARNEKLFF
CDR3 DNA: TGTGCCAGCAGTGGACGAAGACAGGGGGCCCGGAATGAAAAACTGTTTTTT
D gene: TRBD1
V gene: TRBV6-1
J gene: TRBJ1-4
clone size: few

CDR3 protein: CASSNAGGKEQFF
CDR3 DNA: TGTGCCAGCAGTAATGCGGGGGGTAAGGAGCAGTTCTTC
D gene: TRBD2
V gene: TRBV2
J gene: TRBJ2-1
clone size: many

CDR3 protein: CSVHPNTGEAFF
CDR3 DNA: TGCAGCGTCCATCCAAACACGGGTGAAGCTTTCTTT
D gene: .
V gene: TRBV29-1
J gene: TRBJ1-1
clone size: .

CDR3 protein: CATENRDSRTDTQYF
CDR3 DNA: TGTGCCACCGAAAACCGGGACAGTCGCACAGATACGCAGTATTTT
D gene: TRBD1
V gene: TRBV10-3
J gene: TRBJ2-3
clone size: many

CDR3 protein: CSVRQGSYGYTF
CDR3 DNA: TGCAGCGTACGACAGGGCAGCTATGGCTACACCTTC
D gene: TRBD1
V gene: TRBV29-1
J gene: TRBJ1-2
clone size: few

CDR3 protein: CASSDTGGVGETQYF
CDR3 DNA: TGTGCCAGCAGTGATACGGGGGGCGTTGGAGAGACCCAGTACTTC
D gene: .
V gene: TRBV2
J gene: TRBJ2-5
clone size: many

CDR3 protein: CASSESGLAPYLQYF
CDR3 DNA: TGCGCCAGCAGTGAGTCCGGACTGGCCCCGTATCTCCAGTACTTC
D gene: .
V gene: TRBV10-1
J gene: TRBJ2-5
clone size: many

CDR3 protein: CASSDPRTLATQYF
CDR3 DNA: TGTGCCAGCAGCGACCCCAGGACCCTGGCGACCCAGTACTTC
D gene: .
V gene: TRBV9
J gene: TRBJ2-5
clone size: few

CDR3 protein: CASSLGRSGDGYTF
CDR3 DNA: TGTGCCAGCAGTTTGGGGCGTTCCGGCGATGGCTACACCTTC
D gene: .
V gene: TRBV6-1
J gene: TRBJ1-2
clone size: many

CDR3 protein: CASSPDTHSGANVLTF
CDR3 DNA: TGTGCCAGCAGTCCTGACACGCACTCTGGGGCCAACGTCCTGACTTTC
D gene: .
V gene: TRBV28
J gene: TRBJ2-6
clone size: many

CDR3 protein: CASSLQGGGANVLTF
CDR3 DNA: TGTGCCAGCAGCTTACAGGGTGGAGGGGCCAACGTCCTGACTTTC
D gene: .
V gene: TRBV5-4
J gene: TRBJ2-6
clone size: few

CDR3 protein: CSASRVAGGSTDTQYF
CDR3 DNA: TGCAGTGCTAGTCGGGTAGCGGGGGGAAGCACAGATACGCAGTATTTT
D gene: TRBD2
V gene: TRBV20-1
J gene: TRBJ2-3
clone size: few

CDR3 protein: CASSVFGRSGYEQYF
CDR3 DNA: TGTGCCAGCAGTGTTTTTGGGCGGAGTGGCTACGAGCAGTACTTC
D gene: .
V gene: TRBV2
J gene: TRBJ2-7
clone size: many

CDR3 protein: CATSDPGTSGGPHNEQFF
CDR3 DNA: TGTGCCACCAGTGACCCAGGGACTAGCGGGGGGCCCCACAATGAGCAGTTCTTC
D gene: TRBD2
V gene: TRBV24-1
J gene: TRBJ2-1
clone size: many

CDR3 protein: CASSEASGGTQYF
CDR3 DNA: TGTGCCAGCAGTGAAGCTAGCGGGGGAACGCAGTATTTT
D gene: TRBD2
V gene: TRBV2
J gene: TRBJ2-3
clone size: few

CDR3 protein: CASTPNPGTGAYTGELFF
CDR3 DNA: TGTGCCAGCACCCCTAATCCCGGAACAGGGGCCTACACCGGGGAGCTGTTTTTT
D gene: TRBD1
V gene: TRBV12-3/TRBV12-4
J gene: TRBJ2-2
clone size: many

CDR3 protein: CASNLGQDSYNEQFF
CDR3 DNA: TGTGCCAGCAACCTAGGACAGGATTCCTACAATGAGCAGTTCTTC
D gene: TRBD1
V gene: TRBV6-1
J gene: TRBJ2-1
clone size: many

CDR3 protein: CASSAPTGVYYEQYF
CDR3 DNA: TGTGCCAGCAGTGCGCCGACAGGGGTCTACTACGAGCAGTACTTC
D gene: TRBD1
V gene: TRBV6-1
J gene: TRBJ2-7
clone size: .

CDR3 protein: CASSANSRPGGTEAFF
CDR3 DNA: TGTGCCAGCAGTGCAAATAGTCGGCCGGGGGGGACTGAAGCTTTCTTT
D gene: .
V gene: TRBV25-1
J gene: TRBJ1-1
clone size: .

CDR3 protein: CASSQEGTGGRTDTQYF
CDR3 DNA: TGTGCCAGCAGCCAAGAGGGGACGGGGGGCCGCACAGATACGCAGTATTTT
D gene: .
V gene: TRBV4-2
J gene: TRBJ2-3
clone size: many

CDR3 protein: CATNKQGNYGYTF
CDR3 DNA: TGTGCTACCAATAAACAGGGTAACTATGGCTACACCTTC
D gene: .
V gene: TRBV12-5
J gene: TRBJ1-2
clone size: many

CDR3 protein: CAWRLAGESGELFF
CDR3 DNA: TGTGCCTGGAGACTAGCGGGGGAGTCCGGGGAGCTGTTTTTT
D gene: TRBD2
V gene: TRBV30
J gene: TRBJ2-2
clone size: many

CDR3 protein: CASSLEGLYNEQFF
CDR3 DNA: TGTGCCAGCAGCTTAGAGGGGCTCTACAATGAGCAGTTCTTC
D gene: .
V gene: TRBV11-3
J gene: TRBJ2-1
clone size: many

CDR3 protein: CSARSDRDRLFF
CDR3 DNA: TGCAGTGCTAGATCGGACAGGGATCGACTGTTTTTT
D gene: TRBD1
V gene: TRBV20-1
J gene: TRBJ1-4
clone size: many

CDR3 protein: CASSLAGAYSNQPQHF
CDR3 DNA: TGTGCCAGCAGTTTAGCTGGGGCGTATAGCAATCAGCCCCAGCATTTT
D gene: .
V gene: TRBV28
J gene: TRBJ1-5
clone size: few

CDR3 protein: CASSYTSVGGRDQYF
CDR3 DNA: TGTGCCAGCAGCTATACTAGCGTTGGGGGGAGAGACCAGTACTTC
D gene: TRBD2
V gene: TRBV12-3/TRBV12-4
J gene: TRBJ2-5
clone size: many

CDR3 protein: CASSQARSREQYF
CDR3 DNA: TGCGCCAGCAGCCAGGCCCGTTCACGGGAGCAGTACTTC
D gene: .
V gene: TRBV4-1
J gene: TRBJ2-7
clone size: .

CDR3 protein: CATSSPWGNGGANTGELFF
CDR3 DNA: TGTGCCACCAGCAGTCCCTGGGGTAACGGGGGGGCGAACACCGGGGAGCTGTTTTTT
D gene: TRBD2
V gene: TRBV15
J gene: TRBJ2-2
clone size: many

CDR3 protein: CASSLDWAPGTGELFF
CDR3 DNA: TGTGCCAGCAGCTTAGACTGGGCGCCGGGTACCGGGGAGCTGTTTTTT
D gene: .
V gene: TRBV13
J gene: TRBJ2-2
clone size: many

CDR3 protein: CSARGGGSDTQYF
CDR3 DNA: TGCAGTGCTAGAGGAGGGGGATCAGATACGCAGTATTTT
D gene: .
V gene: TRBV20-1
J gene: TRBJ2-3
clone size: many

CDR3 protein: CASSQGVRLPPTYNEQFF
CDR3 DNA: TGTGCCAGCAGCCAAGGGGTTCGACTACCCCCAACCTACAATGAGCAGTTCTTC
D gene: .
V gene: TRBV3-1
J gene: TRBJ2-1
clone size: many

CDR3 protein: CATSDYTYGYTF
CDR3 DNA: TGTGCCACCAGTGACTATACCTATGGCTACACCTTC
D gene: .
V gene: TRBV24-1
J gene: TRBJ1-2
clone size: .

CDR3 protein: CASSQKQGRGTEAFF
CDR3 DNA: TGTGCCAGCAGCCAAAAACAGGGGAGAGGGACTGAAGCTTTCTTT
D gene: TRBD1
V gene: TRBV3-1
J gene: TRBJ1-1
clone size: .

CDR3 protein: CSVMGKTYEQYF
CDR3 DNA: TGCAGCGTTATGGGCAAAACCTACGAGCAGTACTTC
D gene: .
V gene: TRBV29-1
J gene: TRBJ2-7
clone size: .

CDR3 protein: CASSDAYEQYF
CDR3 DNA: TGTGCCAGCAGTGATGCCTACGAGCAGTACTTC
D gene: .
V gene: TRBV28
J gene: TRBJ2-7
clone size: many

CDR3 protein: CASSLIPGDLAGGHNEQFF
CDR3 DNA: TGTGCCAGCAGCTTAATTCCGGGGGACCTAGCGGGGGGCCACAATGAGCAGTTCTTC
D gene: TRBD2
V gene: TRBV7-3
J gene: TRBJ2-1
clone size: many

CDR3 protein: CASSSGQGSGNQPQHF
CDR3 DNA: TGTGCCAGCAGTTCCGGACAGGGTAGCGGCAATCAGCCCCAGCATTTT
D gene: TRBD1
V gene: TRBV6-1
J gene: TRBJ1-5
clone size: many

CDR3 protein: CASSPGMTFSGNTIYF
CDR3 DNA: TGTGCCAGTAGTCCAGGGATGACCTTCTCTGGAAACACCATATATTTT
D gene: .
V gene: TRBV19
J gene: TRBJ1-3
clone size: .

CDR3 protein: CASSSPGTGAFSNYGYTF
CDR3 DNA: TGTGCCAGCAGCTCCCCCGGGACAGGGGCTTTTTCAAACTATGGCTACACCTTC
D gene: TRBD1
V gene: TRBV6-1
J gene: TRBJ1-2
clone size: .

CDR3 protein: CASSYKADYVSYTF
CDR3 DNA: TGTGCCAGCAGTTACAAGGCAGACTATGTCAGCTACACCTTC
D gene: .
V gene: TRBV6-5
J gene: TRBJ1-2
clone size: many